This TCR beta chain appears in the sequencing data of a study of OX40 agonist ivuxolimab in advanced cancers. Looking at the study overall: Hepatocellular carcinoma, melanoma, renal cell or head and neck cancer occurred in dose-escalation patients.

Only in-frame clones appear in the TCRdb table, and some are missing; sequencing was by immunoSEQ multiplex PCR. Among approximately 20,000 clones listed, about 76% were seen once. This clone has a single count. Antigen specificity is unknown. The CDR3 consists of 16 residues. Findings of the study overall: Within 6 weeks, CD4+ and CD8+ blood T cells expanded clonally at 0.1 to 3.0 mg/kg.

Sequenced here: CD4+ or CD8+ T cells sorted from blood, sampled in a trial of the OX40 agonist ivuxolimab. The clonotype comes from an adult with an advanced solid tumor such as melanoma, head and neck, liver or kidney cancer. This chain uses TRBV21-1 with TRBJ1-1; TRBD1 is the table's D call and was not checked against the DNA. TRBV21-1 is described as a pseudogene. As DNA, the CDR3 is TGTGCCAGCAGCAACAAGGGGACAACCGAGACAGGAACAGCTTTCTTT. Translation: CASSNKGTTETGTAFF.